A single sample is the source of the 14 T cell receptor beta chains below, sequenced in a study of blood T cell repertoires in COVID-19. The repertoire was sequenced with immunoSEQ multiplex PCR; TCRdb's copy has only in-frame clones and lacks some. This sample carries about 310,000 clones, about 91% of them seen once, and the ten largest clones take around 9.5%. Sequences were obtained from PBMCs or T cells enriched from blood (not recorded which). These receptors were taken from a woman in her thirties or forties who had recovered from COVID-19.

V and J are TRBV2 and TRBJ2-4; D remains unclear. This CDR3 contains 17 residues. The V gene's germline CDR1 is SNHLY and CDR2 FYNNEI. Trimming cost V 4 bases and J 0 bases, with 16 bases left between them. CDR3 region: CASSVNDPALAKNIQYF. The CDR3 DNA follows: TGTGCCAGCAGTGTGAATGACCCAGCGCTAGCCAAAAACATTCAGTACTTC.

The chain employs TRBV28 and TRBJ1-2, with 8 positions matching TRBD1. The CDR3 runs to 14 residues. Germline CDR1 and CDR2: MDHEN and SYDVKM. Trimming at V came to 7 bases and at J to 8 bases, leaving 12 bases not matched to a gene. The CDR3: CASIPGGRWVGYTF. DNA for the CDR3: TGTGCCAGCATACCAGGGGGCAGATGGGTAGGCTACACCTTC.

This clone was found many times. This chain joins TRBV5-4 and TRBJ1-1; D not resolved. The CDR3 consists of 12 residues. Per the germline V gene, CDR1 is SGHNT and CDR2 is YYREEE (reference sequence). The germline V and J ends were trimmed by 4 bases and 3 bases, with 7 bases remaining between them. This chain's CDR3 is CASSQLHTEAFF. The DNA for the CDR3 is TGTGCCAGCAGCCAACTACACACTGAAGCTTTCTTT. The complete variable domain, with remaining parts taken from reference TRBV5-4 and TRBJ1-1, reads ETGVTQSPTHLIKTRGQQVTLRCSSQSGHNTVSWYQQALGQGPQFIFQYYREEENGRGNFPPRFSGLQFPNYSSELNVNALELDDSALYLCASSQLHTEAFFGQGTRLTVV.

This clone was counted once. The V gene is TRBV7-9, the J gene TRBJ2-1, with unresolved D. The CDR3 covers 14 residues. Germline V gene sequence: CDR1 SEHNR, CDR2 FQNEAQ (reference sequence). V was pared by 0 bases and J by 6 bases, with 9 bases between. For the CDR3, the DNA is TGTGCCAGCAGCTTAGCGACGGAGATCAATGAGCAGTTCTTC. It yields the protein CASSLATEINEQFF.

The rearrangement links TRBV6-5 to TRBJ2-1; D perhaps matches TRBD2 (6 bases). The CDR3 contains 15 residues. Between the trimmed V and J ends, which lost 6 bases and 7 bases, there was a span of 19 bases. Germline CDR1 is MNHEY and CDR2 is SVGAGI. CDR3 sequence reads: CASSPYGGKVNEQFF. CDR3 nucleotides: TGTGCCAGCAGCCCGTATGGGGGGAAAGTTAATGAGCAGTTCTTC.

The chain has TRBV29-1 and TRBJ1-3; the D is unclear. This CDR3 contains 13 residues. Germline V gene lookup returns CDR1 SQVTM and CDR2 ANQGSEA. V was pared by 5 bases and J by 0 bases, with 8 bases between. The CDR3 sequence is CSVIVNSGNTIYF. The CDR3, as DNA: TGCAGCGTTATAGTAAACTCTGGAAACACCATATATTTT.

The rearrangement links TRBV5-1 to TRBJ2-1; 15 bases align to TRBD2. The CDR3 is 17 residues long. Germline trimming cut 4 bases from V and 5 bases from J; bases unmatched to any gene: 7. The germline CDR1 and CDR2 sequences are SGHRS and YFSETQ. The CDR3 nucleotides read TGCGCCAGCAGCCCCGGACTAGCGGGAGGGGTGGACAATGAGCAGTTCTTC. Protein sequence: CASSPGLAGGVDNEQFF.

The chain joins TRBV9 to TRBJ2-1; TRBD1 matches 8 bases. The germline gives CDR1 SGDLS, CDR2 YYNGEE. J gave up 7 bases and V 1 base, and 1 base lay outside the gene matches. This CDR3 is built from 13 residues. CDR3 coding DNA: TGTGCCAGCAGCGTACAGGGGGCGAATGAGCAGTTCTTC. Its protein product is CASSVQGANEQFF. The full variable domain, its missing parts supplied by reference TRBV9 and TRBJ2-1, is DSGVTQTPKHLITATGQRVTLRCSPRSGDLSVYWYQQSLDQGLQFLIQYYNGEERAKGNILERFSAQQFPDLHSELNLSSLELGDSALYFCASSVQGANEQFFGPGTRLTVL.

This clone has only a few counts. The chain is built from TRBV12-3 or TRBV12-4 and TRBJ2-1; 8 nucleotides match TRBD2. V lost 9 bases, J lost 10 bases, and 8 bases stayed unmatched. This CDR3 contains 12 residues. The CDR3 coding sequence is TGTGCCAGTGGACTAGCCGCTAGGGAGCAGTTCTTC. It specifies CASGLAAREQFF.

The V call is TRBV15, the J call TRBJ2-3; the D gene is possibly TRBD2 (6 bases). The CDR3 length is 14 residues. Trimming cost V 5 bases and J 5 bases, with 14 bases left between them. Germline values: CDR1 LNHNV, CDR2 YYDKDF (reference sequence). CDR3 in amino acids: CATSGGGPRDTQYF. In nucleotides, the CDR3 is TGTGCCACCAGCGGAGGAGGGCCTAGAGATACGCAGTATTTT.

This chain uses TRBV20-1 with TRBJ2-3, with TRBD2 matching over 9 bases. The length of the CDR3 is 15 residues. Germline lookup yields CDR1 DFQATT and CDR2 SNEGSKA (reference sequence). The V gene end was trimmed by 3 bases and the J gene end by 4 bases; junction bases not matched to a gene: 8. CDR3 DNA: TGCAGTGCTAGTGTTAGCGGGAGTGAGGCAGATACGCAGTATTTT. Translation: CSASVSGSEADTQYF.

The chain employs TRBV9 and TRBJ2-2; D is undetermined. This CDR3 is built from 16 residues. CDR1 SGDLS and CDR2 YYNGEE come from the germline V gene. V shed 0 bases and J shed 1 base, with 10 bases lying between them. The CDR3 sequence: CASSVGAQVNTGELFF. The CDR3 DNA follows: TGTGCCAGCAGCGTAGGCGCTCAGGTGAACACCGGGGAGCTGTTTTTT.

The genes are TRBV7-8 and TRBJ2-7; 8 bases map to TRBD2. J gave up 6 bases and V 5 bases, and 15 bases lay outside the gene matches. CDR3 length: 16 residues. Germline CDR1 SGHVS, CDR2 FQNEAQ. CDR3 loop: CASSRGPGAGVREQYF. In nucleotides, the CDR3 is TGTGCCAGCAGCCGAGGGCCAGGAGCGGGAGTTCGCGAGCAGTACTTC.

J is TRBJ1-2 and V is TRBV30; TRBD1 aligns across 9 bases. The V and J ends lost 3 bases and 2 bases, in that order; junction bases with no gene match: 1. CDR3 length: 13 amino acids. Germline CDR1 and CDR2: GTSNPN and SVGIG (reference sequence). As DNA, the CDR3 is TGTGCCTGGAGGGACAGGGGAAACTATGGCTACACCTTC. Encoded protein: CAWRDRGNYGYTF.